This T cell receptor beta chain was captured by sequencing in a study of cytomegalovirus exposure and HLA in healthy donors. Study summary: A previous analysis identified 117 million unique TCR beta sequences derived from some 200 million T cells. Findings and caveats of the study: Donors belonging to an Asian-associated ancestry cluster reportedly showed fewer N-insertions in productive TCRs than the 666-donor mean, according to what a later analysis found.

As concerns this clone: Its antigen is still unknown.

60 Vbeta and 13 Jbeta primers were used in PCR. The protocol was immunoSEQ multiplex PCR, while the TCRdb copy is restricted to in-frame clones and leaves out a portion. The sample table sets out 21,000 or so clones. This TCR was sampled from a man between 60 and 70 years old in good health and CMV-seropositive. Sequencing was performed on PBMCs.

The CDR3 region is CASIRDRVAYEQYF. The CDR3 nucleotides are TGTGCCAGCATCCGCGACAGGGTTGCCTACGAGCAGTACTTC. V is TRBV6-1 and J is TRBJ2-7, with 7 bases fitting TRBD1. V was clipped by 7 bases and J by 2 bases; unmatched bases: 8. The CDR3 is 14 amino acids. Per the germline V gene, CDR1 is MNHNS and CDR2 is SASEGT.